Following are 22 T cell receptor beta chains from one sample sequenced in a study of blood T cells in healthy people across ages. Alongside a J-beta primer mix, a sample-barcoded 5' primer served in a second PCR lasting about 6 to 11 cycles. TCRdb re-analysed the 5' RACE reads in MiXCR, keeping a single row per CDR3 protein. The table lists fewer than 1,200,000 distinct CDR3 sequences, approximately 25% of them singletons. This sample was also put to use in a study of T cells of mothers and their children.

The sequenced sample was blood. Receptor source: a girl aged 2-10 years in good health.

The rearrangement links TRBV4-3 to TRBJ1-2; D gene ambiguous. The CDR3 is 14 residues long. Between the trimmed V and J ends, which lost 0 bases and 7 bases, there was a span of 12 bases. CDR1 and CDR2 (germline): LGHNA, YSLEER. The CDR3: CASSQDRLLGGYTF. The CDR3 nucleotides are TGCGCCAGCAGCCAAGATAGGTTGTTGGGTGGCTACACCTTC.

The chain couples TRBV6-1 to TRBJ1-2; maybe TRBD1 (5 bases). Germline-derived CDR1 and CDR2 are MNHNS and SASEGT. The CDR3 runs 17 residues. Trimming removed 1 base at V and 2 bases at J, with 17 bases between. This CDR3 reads CASSEVAGDRGNYGYTF. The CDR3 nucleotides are TGTGCCAGCAGTGAAGTTGCGGGGGACCGAGGGAACTATGGCTACACCTTC.

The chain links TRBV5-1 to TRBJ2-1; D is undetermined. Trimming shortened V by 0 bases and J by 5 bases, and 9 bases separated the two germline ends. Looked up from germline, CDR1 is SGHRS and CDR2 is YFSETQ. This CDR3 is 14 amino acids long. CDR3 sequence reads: CASSLADGDNEQFF. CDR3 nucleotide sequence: TGCGCCAGCAGCTTGGCCGACGGCGACAATGAGCAGTTCTTC.

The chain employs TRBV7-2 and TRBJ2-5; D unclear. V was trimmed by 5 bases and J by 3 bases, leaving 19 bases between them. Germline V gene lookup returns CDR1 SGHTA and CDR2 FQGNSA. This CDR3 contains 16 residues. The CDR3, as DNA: TGTGCCAGCAGCCCCTATACCGCGTGGGGTGAAGAGACCCAGTACTTC. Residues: CASSPYTAWGEETQYF.

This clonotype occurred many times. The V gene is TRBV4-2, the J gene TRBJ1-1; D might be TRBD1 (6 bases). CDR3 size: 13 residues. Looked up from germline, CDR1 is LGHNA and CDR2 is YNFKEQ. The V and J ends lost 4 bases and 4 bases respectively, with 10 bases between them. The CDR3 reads CASSPQGGTEAFF. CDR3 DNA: TGTGCCAGCAGCCCACAGGGAGGCACTGAAGCTTTCTTT.

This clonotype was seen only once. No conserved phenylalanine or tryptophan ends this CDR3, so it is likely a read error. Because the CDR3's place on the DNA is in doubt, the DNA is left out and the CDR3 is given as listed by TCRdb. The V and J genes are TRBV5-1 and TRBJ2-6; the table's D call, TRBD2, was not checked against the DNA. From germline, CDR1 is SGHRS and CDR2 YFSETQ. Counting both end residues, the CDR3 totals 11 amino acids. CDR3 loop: CASSNLGLAEI.

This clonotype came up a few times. Here the CDR3 DNA reads TGCAGCGTTGGTAAGGGGGTCTCCTACGAGCAGTACTTC. Its protein is CSVGKGVSYEQYF. The genes are TRBV29-1 and TRBJ2-7, with D possibly TRBD1 on 6 matching bases. The CDR3 length is 13 residues. From germline, CDR1 is SQVTM and CDR2 ANQGSEA. Trimming removed 4 bases from V and 0 bases from J, with 10 bases in between.

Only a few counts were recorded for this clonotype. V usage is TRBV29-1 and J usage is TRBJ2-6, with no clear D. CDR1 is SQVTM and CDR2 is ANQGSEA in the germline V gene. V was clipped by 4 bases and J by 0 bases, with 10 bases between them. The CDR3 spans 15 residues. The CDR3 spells CSVVTLGSGANVLTF. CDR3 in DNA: TGCAGCGTTGTGACACTTGGCTCTGGGGCCAACGTCCTGACTTTC. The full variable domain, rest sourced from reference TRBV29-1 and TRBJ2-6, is SAVISQKPSRDICQRGTSLTIQCQVDSQVTMMFWYRQQPGQSLTLIATANQGSEATYESGFVIDKFPISRPNLTFSTLTVSNMSPEDSSIYLCSVVTLGSGANVLTFGAGSRLTVL.

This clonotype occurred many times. The CDR3 coding sequence is TGTGCCAGCAGCGTAGGGAGCACCTACGAGCAGTACTTC. Translating gives CASSVGSTYEQYF. The chain is built from TRBV9 and TRBJ2-7; D gene uncertain. The CDR3 is made up of 13 amino acids. Trimming pared 0 bases from V and 2 bases from J, leaving 6 bases between. CDR1 and CDR2 (germline): SGDLS, YYNGEE.

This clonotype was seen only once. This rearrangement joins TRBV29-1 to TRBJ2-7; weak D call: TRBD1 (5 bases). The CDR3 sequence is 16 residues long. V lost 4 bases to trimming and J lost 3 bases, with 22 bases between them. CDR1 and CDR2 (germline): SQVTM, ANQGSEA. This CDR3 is CSVGGAGSALDYEQYF. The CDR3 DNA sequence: TGCAGCGTTGGGGGCGCAGGGTCCGCCTTAGACTACGAGCAGTACTTC.

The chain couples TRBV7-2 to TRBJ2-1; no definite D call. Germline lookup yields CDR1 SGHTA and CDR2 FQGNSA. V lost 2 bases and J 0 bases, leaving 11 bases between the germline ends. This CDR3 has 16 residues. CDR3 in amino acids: CASSLRRRSSYNEQFF. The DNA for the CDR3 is TGTGCCAGCAGCTTACGGCGGAGAAGCTCCTACAATGAGCAGTTCTTC.

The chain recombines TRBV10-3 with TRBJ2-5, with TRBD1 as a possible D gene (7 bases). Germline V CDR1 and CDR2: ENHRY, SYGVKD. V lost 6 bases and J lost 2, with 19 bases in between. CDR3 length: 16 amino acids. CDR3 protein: CAISGRQGRAQETQYF. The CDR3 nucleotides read TGTGCCATCAGCGGGAGACAGGGTAGGGCACAAGAGACCCAGTACTTC.

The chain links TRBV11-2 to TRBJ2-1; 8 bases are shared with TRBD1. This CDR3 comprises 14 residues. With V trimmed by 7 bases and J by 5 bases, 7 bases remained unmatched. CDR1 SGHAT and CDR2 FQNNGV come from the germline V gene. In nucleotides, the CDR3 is TGTGCCAGCAACATAGACAGGGGTGACAATGAGCAGTTCTTC. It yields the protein CASNIDRGDNEQFF.

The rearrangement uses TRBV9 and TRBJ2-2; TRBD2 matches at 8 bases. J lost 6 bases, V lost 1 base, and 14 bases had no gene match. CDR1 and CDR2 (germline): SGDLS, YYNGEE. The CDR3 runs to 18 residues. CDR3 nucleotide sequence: TGTGCCAGCAGCGTACCCTTAAATCGCGGGGGGCCAGCCGGGGAGCTGTTTTTT. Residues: CASSVPLNRGGPAGELFF.

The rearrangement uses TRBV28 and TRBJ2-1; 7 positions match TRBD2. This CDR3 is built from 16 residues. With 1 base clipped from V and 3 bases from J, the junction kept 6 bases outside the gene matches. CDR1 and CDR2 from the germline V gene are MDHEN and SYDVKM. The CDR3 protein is CASSLSSGGLYNEQFF. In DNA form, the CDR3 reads TGTGCCAGCAGTTTATCTTCGGGAGGTCTCTACAATGAGCAGTTCTTC.

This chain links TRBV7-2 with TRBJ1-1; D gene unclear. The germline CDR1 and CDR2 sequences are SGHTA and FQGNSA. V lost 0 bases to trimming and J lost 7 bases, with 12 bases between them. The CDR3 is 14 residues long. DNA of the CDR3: TGTGCCAGCAGCTTAGCGGCCAGATCGGATGAAGCTTTCTTT. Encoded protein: CASSLAARSDEAFF.

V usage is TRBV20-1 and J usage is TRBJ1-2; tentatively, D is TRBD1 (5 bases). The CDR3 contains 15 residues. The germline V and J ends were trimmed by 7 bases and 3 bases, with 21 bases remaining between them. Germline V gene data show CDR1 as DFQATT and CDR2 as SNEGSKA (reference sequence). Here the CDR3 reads CSGTPHGPGDYGYTF. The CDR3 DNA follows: TGCAGTGGCACCCCTCATGGTCCGGGGGACTATGGCTACACCTTC.

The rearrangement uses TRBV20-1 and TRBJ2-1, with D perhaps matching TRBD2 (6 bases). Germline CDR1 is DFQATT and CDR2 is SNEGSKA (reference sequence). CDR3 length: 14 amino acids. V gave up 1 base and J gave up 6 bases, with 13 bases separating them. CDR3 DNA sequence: TGCAGTGCTAGAGGGCCGGGAGAAGGCAATGAGCAGTTCTTC. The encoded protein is CSARGPGEGNEQFF.

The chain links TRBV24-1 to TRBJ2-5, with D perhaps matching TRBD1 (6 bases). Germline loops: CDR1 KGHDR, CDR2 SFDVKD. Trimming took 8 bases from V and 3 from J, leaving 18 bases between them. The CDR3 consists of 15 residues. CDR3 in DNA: TGTGCCACCAAACGGACAGCAACGATTGAAGAGACCCAGTACTTC. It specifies CATKRTATIEETQYF.

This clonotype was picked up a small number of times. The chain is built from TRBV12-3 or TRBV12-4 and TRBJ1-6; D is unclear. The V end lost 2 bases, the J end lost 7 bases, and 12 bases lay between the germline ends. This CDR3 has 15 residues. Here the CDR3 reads CASSLFTAENSPLHF. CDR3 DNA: TGTGCCAGCAGTTTATTCACAGCCGAAAATTCACCCCTCCACTTT.

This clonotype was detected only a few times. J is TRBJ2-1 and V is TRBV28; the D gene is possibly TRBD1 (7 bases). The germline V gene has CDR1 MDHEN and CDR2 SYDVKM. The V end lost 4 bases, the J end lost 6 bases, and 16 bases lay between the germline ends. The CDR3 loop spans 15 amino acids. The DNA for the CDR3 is TGTGCCAGCAGTTCCCCAGGGGGGTTAGGCAATGAGCAGTTCTTC. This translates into CASSSPGGLGNEQFF.

As DNA, the CDR3 is TGTGCCAGCAGCTCAATCGGTACCGGGGAGCTGTTTTTT. It yields the protein CASSSIGTGELFF. The rearrangement uses TRBV7-3 and TRBJ2-2; D not resolved. Between the trimmed V and J ends, which lost 4 bases and 5 bases, there was a span of 8 bases. The CDR3 covers 13 residues. The germline V gene encodes CDR1 SGHTA and CDR2 FQGTGA.